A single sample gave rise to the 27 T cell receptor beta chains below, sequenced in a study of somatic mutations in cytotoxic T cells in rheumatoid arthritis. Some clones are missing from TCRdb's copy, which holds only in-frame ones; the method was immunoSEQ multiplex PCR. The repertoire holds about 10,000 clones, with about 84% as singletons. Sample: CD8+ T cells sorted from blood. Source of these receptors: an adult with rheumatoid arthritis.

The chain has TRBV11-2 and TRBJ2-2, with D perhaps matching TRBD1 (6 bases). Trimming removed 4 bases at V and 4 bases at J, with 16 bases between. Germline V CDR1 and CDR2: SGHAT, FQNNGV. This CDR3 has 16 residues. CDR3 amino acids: CASSSISGASTGELFF. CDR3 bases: TGTGCCAGCAGCTCGATTTCAGGGGCGAGCACCGGGGAGCTGTTTTTT.

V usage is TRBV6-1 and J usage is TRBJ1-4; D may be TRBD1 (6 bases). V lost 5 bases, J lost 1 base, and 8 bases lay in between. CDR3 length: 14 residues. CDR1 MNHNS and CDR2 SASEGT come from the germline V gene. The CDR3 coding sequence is TGTGCCAGCAGTTCGGACAGAACTAATGAAAAACTGTTTTTT. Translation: CASSSDRTNEKLFF.

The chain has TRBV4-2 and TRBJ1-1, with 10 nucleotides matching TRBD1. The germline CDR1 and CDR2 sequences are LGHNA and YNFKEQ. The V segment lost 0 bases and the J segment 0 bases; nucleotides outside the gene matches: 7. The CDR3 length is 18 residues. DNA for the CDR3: TGTGCCAGCAGCCAAGATATCTGGGGACAGGGGCTGAACACTGAAGCTTTCTTT. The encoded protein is CASSQDIWGQGLNTEAFF.

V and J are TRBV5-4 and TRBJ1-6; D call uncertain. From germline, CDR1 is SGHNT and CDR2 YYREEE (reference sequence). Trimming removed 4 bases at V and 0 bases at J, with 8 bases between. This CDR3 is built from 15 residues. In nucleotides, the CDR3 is TGTGCCAGCAGCCTCGAAAGCTCCTATAATTCACCCCTCCACTTT. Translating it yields CASSLESSYNSPLHF. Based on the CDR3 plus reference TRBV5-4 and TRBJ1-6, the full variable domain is ETGVTQSPTHLIKTRGQQVTLRCSSQSGHNTVSWYQQALGQGPQFIFQYYREEENGRGNFPPRFSGLQFPNYSSELNVNALELDDSALYLCASSLESSYNSPLHFGNGTRLTVT.

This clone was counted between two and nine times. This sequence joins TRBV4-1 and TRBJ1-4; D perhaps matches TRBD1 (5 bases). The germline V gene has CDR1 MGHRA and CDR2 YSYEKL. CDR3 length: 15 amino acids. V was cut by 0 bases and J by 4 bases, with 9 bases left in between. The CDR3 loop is CASSQEQGFNEKLFF. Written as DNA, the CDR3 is TGCGCCAGCAGCCAAGAGCAGGGTTTTAATGAAAAACTGTTTTTT.

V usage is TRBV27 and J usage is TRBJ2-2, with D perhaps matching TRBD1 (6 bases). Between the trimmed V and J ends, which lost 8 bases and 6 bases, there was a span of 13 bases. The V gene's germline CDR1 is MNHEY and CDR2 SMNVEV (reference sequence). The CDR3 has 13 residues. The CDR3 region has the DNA TGTGCCAGCGGGTACAGGGCCGCCGGGGAGCTGTTTTTT. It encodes CASGYRAAGELFF.

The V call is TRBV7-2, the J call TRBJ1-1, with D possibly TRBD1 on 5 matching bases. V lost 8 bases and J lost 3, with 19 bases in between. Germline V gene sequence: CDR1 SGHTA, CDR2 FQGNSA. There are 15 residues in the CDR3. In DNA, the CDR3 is TGTGCCAGCGGTATGGGGCCCCCTGGGGACACTGAAGCTTTCTTT. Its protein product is CASGMGPPGDTEAFF.

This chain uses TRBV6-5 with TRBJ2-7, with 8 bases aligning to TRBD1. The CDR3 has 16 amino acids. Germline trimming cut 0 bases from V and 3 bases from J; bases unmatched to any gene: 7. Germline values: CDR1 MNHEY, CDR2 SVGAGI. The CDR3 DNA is TGTGCCAGCAGTTACTCGGGGCAGGGGGCGTTCTACGAGCAGTACTTC. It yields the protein CASSYSGQGAFYEQYF.

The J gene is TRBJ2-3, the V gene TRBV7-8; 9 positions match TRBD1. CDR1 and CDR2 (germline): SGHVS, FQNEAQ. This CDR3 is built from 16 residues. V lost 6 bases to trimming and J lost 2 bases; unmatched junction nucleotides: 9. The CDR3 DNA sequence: TGTGCCAGCAGACACAGGGGGCGAAGACACACAGATACGCAGTATTTT. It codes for CASRHRGRRHTDTQYF. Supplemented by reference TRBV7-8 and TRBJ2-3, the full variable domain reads GAGVSQSPRYKVAKRGQDVALRCDPISGHVSLFWYQQALGQGPEFLTYFQNEAQLDKSGLPSDRFFAERPEGSVSTLKIQRTQQEDSAVYLCASRHRGRRHTDTQYFGPGTRLTVL.

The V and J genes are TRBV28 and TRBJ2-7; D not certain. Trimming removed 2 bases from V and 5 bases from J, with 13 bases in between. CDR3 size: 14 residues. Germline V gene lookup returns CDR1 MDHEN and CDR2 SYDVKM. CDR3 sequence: CASSLTQPRDEQYF. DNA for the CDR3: TGTGCCAGCAGTTTAACCCAGCCCCGGGACGAGCAGTACTTC.

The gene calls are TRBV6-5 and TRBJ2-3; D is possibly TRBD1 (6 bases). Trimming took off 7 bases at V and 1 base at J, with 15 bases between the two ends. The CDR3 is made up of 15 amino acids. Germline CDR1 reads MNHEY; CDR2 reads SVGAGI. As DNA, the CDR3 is TGTGCCAGCACCTTCAGGGGCCGGGGCACAGATACGCAGTATTTT. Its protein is CASTFRGRGTDTQYF.

In nucleotides, the CDR3 is TGCGCCAGCAGCCGCGGTGCGGGGGAAGAGACCCAGTACTTC. Protein sequence: CASSRGAGEETQYF. The rearrangement links TRBV4-1 to TRBJ2-5; TRBD2 matches 7 bases. The trim removed 4 bases at V and 3 bases at J, leaving 5 bases unmatched. CDR1 and CDR2 (germline): MGHRA, YSYEKL. The CDR3 is 14 amino acids.

As DNA, the CDR3 is TGTGCCAGCAGCTTATCGCGACTAGCGGGGAACAATGAGCAGTTCTTC. This gives the protein CASSLSRLAGNNEQFF. The gene calls are TRBV13 and TRBJ2-1, with 11 nucleotides matching TRBD2. V shed 2 bases and J 5 bases; nucleotides not matched to a gene: 5. From germline, CDR1 is PRHDT and CDR2 FYEKMQ (reference sequence). The CDR3 is 16 amino acids.

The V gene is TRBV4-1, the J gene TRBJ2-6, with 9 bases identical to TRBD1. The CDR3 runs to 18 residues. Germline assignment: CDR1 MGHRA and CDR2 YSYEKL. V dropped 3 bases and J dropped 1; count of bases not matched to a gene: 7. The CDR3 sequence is CASSQITGGSSGANVLTF. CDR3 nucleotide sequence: TGCGCCAGCAGCCAGATCACAGGGGGCAGTTCTGGGGCCAACGTCCTGACTTTC.

The CDR3 sequence is CASSESIGTGTGGDQPQHF. The DNA of the CDR3 is TGCGCCAGCAGTGAGTCGATCGGGACAGGGACAGGGGGCGATCAGCCCCAGCATTTT. The rearrangement uses TRBV10-1 and TRBJ1-5; 12 bases align to TRBD1. Germline V gives CDR1 WNHNN, CDR2 SYGVQD (reference sequence). V dropped 0 bases and J dropped 5; count of bases not matched to a gene: 11. CDR3 size: 19 residues.

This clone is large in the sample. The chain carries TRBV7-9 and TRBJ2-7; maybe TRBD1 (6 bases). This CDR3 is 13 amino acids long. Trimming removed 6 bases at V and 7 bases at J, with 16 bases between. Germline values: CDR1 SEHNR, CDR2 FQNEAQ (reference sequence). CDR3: CASRQGLEYEQYF. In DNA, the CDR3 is TGTGCCAGCAGACAGGGCTTAGAGTATGAGCAGTACTTC.

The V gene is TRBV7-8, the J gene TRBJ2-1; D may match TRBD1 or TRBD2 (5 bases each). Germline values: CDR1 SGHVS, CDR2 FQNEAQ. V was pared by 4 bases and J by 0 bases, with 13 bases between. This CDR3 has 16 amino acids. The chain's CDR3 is CASSSRGRSSYNEQFF. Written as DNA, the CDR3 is TGTGCCAGCAGCTCACGGGGCAGGAGCTCCTACAATGAGCAGTTCTTC.

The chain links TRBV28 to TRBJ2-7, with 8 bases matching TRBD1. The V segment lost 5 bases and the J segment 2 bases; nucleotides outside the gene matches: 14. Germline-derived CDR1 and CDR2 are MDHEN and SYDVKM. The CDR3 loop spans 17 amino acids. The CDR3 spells CASSHTTGAIPTYEQYF. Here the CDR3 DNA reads TGTGCCAGCAGTCACACGACAGGGGCAATACCCACCTACGAGCAGTACTTC.

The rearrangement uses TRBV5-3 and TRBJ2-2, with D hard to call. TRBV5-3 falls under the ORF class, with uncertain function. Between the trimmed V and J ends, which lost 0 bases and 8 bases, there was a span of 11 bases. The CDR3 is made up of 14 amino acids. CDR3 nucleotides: TGTGCCAGAAGCTTGGTGTGGGGATCGGGGGAGCTGTTTTTT. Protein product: CARSLVWGSGELFF.

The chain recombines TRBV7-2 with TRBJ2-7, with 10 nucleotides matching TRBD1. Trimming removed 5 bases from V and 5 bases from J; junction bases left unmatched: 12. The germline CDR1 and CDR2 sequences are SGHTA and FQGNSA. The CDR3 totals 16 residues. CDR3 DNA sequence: TGTGCCAGCAGCGGGCCTGGGACAGGGGTTGCCAACGAGCAGTACTTC. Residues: CASSGPGTGVANEQYF.

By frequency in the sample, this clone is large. The CDR3: CACWGSNEKLFF. Here the CDR3 DNA reads TGTGCCTGCTGGGGGTCTAATGAAAAACTGTTTTTT. The gene calls are TRBV6-6 and TRBJ1-4, with D maybe TRBD1 (5 bases). Germline values: CDR1 MNHNY, CDR2 SVGAGI (reference sequence). The CDR3 spans 12 residues. Trimming removed 11 bases at V and 3 bases at J, with 10 bases between.

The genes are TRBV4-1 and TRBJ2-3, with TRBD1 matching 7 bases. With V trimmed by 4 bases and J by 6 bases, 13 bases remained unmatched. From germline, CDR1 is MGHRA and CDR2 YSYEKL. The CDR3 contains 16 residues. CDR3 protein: CASSPSGRGRMDTQYF. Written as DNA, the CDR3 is TGCGCCAGCAGCCCCAGTGGTAGGGGGCGGATGGATACGCAGTATTTT.

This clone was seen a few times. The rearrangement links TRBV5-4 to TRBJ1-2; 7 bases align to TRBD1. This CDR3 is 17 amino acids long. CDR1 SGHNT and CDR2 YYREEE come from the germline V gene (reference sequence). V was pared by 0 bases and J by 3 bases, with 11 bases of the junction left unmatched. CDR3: CASSLDSAGGEDYGYTF. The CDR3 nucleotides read TGTGCCAGCAGCTTGGATTCGGCAGGGGGTGAAGACTATGGCTACACCTTC.

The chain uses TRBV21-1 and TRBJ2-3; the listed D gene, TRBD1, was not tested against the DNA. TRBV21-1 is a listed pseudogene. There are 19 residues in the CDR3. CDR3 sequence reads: CASSTFHRAAITSTDTQYF. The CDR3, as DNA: TGTGCCAGCAGCACTTTTCACAGGGCGGCTATTACTAGCACAGATACGCAGTATTTT.

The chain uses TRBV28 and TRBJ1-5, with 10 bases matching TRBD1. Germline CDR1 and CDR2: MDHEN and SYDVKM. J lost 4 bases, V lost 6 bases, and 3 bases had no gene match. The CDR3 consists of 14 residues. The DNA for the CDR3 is TGTGCCAGCAGCGGGACAGGGGTAAATCAGCCCCAGCATTTT. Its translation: CASSGTGVNQPQHF. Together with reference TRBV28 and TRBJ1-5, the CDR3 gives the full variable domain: DVKVTQSSRYLVKRTGEKVFLECVQDMDHENMFWYRQDPGLGLRLIYFSYDVKMKEKGDIPEGYSVSREKKERFSLILESASTNQTSMYLCASSGTGVNQPQHFGDGTRLSIL.

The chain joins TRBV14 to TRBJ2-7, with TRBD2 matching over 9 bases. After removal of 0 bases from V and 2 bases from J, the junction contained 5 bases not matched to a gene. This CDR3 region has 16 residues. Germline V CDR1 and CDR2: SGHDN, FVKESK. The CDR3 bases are TGTGCCAGCAGCCAAGATAATAGCGGGGGAACCTACGAGCAGTACTTC. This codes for CASSQDNSGGTYEQYF. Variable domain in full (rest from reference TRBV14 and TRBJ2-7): EAGVTQFPSHSVIEKGQTVTLRCDPISGHDNLYWYRRVMGKEIKFLLHFVKESKQDESGMPNNRFLAERTGGTYSTLKVQPAELEDSGVYFCASSQDNSGGTYEQYFGPGTRLTVT.

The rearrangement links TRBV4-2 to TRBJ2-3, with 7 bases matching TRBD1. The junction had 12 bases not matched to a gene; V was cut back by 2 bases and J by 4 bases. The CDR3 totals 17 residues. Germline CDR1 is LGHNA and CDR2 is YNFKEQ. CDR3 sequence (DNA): TGTGCCAGCAGCCAATTGTCCGACAGGGACGGAGCAGATACGCAGTATTTT. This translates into CASSQLSDRDGADTQYF.